This T cell receptor beta chain is from a study of blood T cell repertoires in COVID-19. Per the original methods: Reference gene primer amplification in the assay estimated nucleated cell counts. TCRdb's copy holds only in-frame clones and misses some; the assay was immunoSEQ multiplex PCR. The V and J calls and clone size come from that table; D and trimming were worked out from the DNA. The table includes 120,000 to 150,000 clones, approximately 90% detected once. Enrollment of patients from Seattle took place during active infection, with longitudinal follow-up. J lost 4 bases, V lost 2 bases, and 2 bases had no gene match. The germline V gene has CDR1 SGDLS and CDR2 YYNGEE. This CDR3 has 13 residues.

The sequenced sample consisted of peripheral blood. The receptor's source is a man between 18 and 35 years old with COVID-19, enrolled during active disease. The chain joins TRBV9 to TRBJ1-1; 7 bases match TRBD1. This CDR3 reads CASSVGDSTEAFF. In DNA, the CDR3 is TGTGCCAGCAGCGTGGGGGACAGCACTGAAGCTTTCTTT.